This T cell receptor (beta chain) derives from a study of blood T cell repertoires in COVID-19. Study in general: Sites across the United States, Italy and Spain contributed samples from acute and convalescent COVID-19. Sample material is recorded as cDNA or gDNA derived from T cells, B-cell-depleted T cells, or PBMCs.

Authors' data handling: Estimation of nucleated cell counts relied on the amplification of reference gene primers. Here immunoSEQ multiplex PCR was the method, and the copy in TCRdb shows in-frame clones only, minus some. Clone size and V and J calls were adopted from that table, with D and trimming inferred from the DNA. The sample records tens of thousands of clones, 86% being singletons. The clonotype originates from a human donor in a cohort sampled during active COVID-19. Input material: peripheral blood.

This CDR3 reads CASSFSVNTEAFF. DNA of the CDR3: TGTGCCAGCAGCTTCTCAGTGAACACTGAAGCTTTCTTT. This chain uses TRBV7-3 with TRBJ1-1, with no clear D. Looked up from germline, CDR1 is SGHTA and CDR2 is FQGTGA. Trimming removed 3 bases from V and 0 bases from J, with 5 bases in between. This CDR3 comprises 13 residues.